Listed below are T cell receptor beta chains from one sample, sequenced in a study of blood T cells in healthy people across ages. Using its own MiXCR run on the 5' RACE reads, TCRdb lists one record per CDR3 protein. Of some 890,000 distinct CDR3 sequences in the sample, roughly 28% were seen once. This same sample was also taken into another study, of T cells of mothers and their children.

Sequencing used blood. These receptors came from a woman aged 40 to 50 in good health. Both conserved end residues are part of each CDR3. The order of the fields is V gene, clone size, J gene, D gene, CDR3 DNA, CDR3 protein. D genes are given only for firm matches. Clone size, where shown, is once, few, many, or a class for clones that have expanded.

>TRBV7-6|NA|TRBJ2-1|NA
TGTGCCAGCAGCCACCCCGGTGCCTACGAGCAGTTCTTC
CASSHPGAYEQFF
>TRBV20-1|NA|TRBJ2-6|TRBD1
TGCAGTGTCCCGGACAGGGTAGGCTCTGGGGCCAACGTCCTGACTTTC
CSVPDRVGSGANVLTF
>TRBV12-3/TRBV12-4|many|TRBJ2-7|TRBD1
TGTGCCAGCAGTTCAAGGACAGGGTTGGCCTACGAGCAGTACTTC
CASSSRTGLAYEQYF
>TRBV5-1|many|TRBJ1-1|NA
TGCGCCAGCAGCTTGGTGGTGGGCACTGAAGCTTTCTTT
CASSLVVGTEAFF
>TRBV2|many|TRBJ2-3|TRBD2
TGTGCCAGCAGCCGACGACCTAGCGGGGGGAAGGCAGATACGCAGTATTTT
CASSRRPSGGKADTQYF
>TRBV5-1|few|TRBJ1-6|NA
TGCGCCAGCAGCTTGACAGGGACTCGCTATAATTCACCCCTCCACTTT
CASSLTGTRYNSPLHF
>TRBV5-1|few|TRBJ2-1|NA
TGCGCCAGCAGAGAGGTAGTTTCCTCCTACAATGGGCAGTTCTTC
CASREVVSSYNGQFF
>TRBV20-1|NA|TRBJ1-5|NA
TGCAGTGCTAGAGATACTCGCGGCAATCAGCCCCGGCATTTT
CSARDTRGNQPRHF
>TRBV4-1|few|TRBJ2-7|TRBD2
TGCGCCAGCAGCCAGGGGAATAGCGGGAGCTACGAGCAGTACTTC
CASSQGNSGSYEQYF
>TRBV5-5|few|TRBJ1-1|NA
TGTGCCAGCAGCTTGAACAAGGAAGCTTTCTTT
CASSLNKEAFF
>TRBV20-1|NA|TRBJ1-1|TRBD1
TGCAGTGCTAGAACAGGGGGCAGTATGGACACTGAAGCTTTCTTT
CSARTGGSMDTEAFF
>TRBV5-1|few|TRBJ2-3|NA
TGCGCCAGCAGCTTGGTAGGTGCCTCAGATACGCAGTATTTT
CASSLVGASDTQYF
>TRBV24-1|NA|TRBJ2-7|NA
TGTGCCACCAGTGATTTTGACAATGAGCAGTACTTC
CATSDFDNEQYF
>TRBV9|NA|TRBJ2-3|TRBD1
TGTGCCAGCAGCGCGAGGACACAGGGGGTGGATACGCGGTATTTT
CASSARTQGVDTRYF
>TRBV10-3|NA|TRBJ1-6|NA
TGTGCCATCAGTGATGGGGGACTCTCCAATTCACCCCTCCACTTT
CAISDGGLSNSPLHF
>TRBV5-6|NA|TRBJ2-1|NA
TGTGCCAGCAGCTGGTGGGTAGCGGCCAACATTTACAATGAGCAGTTCTTC
CASSWWVAANIYNEQFF
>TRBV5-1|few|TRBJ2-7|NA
TGCGCCAGCAGCTTGTTTGGATCGTCCGATGACGAGCAGTACTTC
CASSLFGSSDDEQYF
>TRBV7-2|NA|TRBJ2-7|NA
TGTGCCAGCAGACAAACAGGGTCCGGGTCGGCCGAGCAGTACTTC
CASRQTGSGSAEQYF
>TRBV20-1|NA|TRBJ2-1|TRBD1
TGCAGTGCTAGAGATACCGGGACAGCAACTAGGAATGAGCAGTTCTTC
CSARDTGTATRNEQFF
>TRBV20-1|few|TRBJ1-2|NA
TGCACCGGAAGTAATGGCCACACCTTC
CTGSNGHTF
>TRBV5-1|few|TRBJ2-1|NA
TGCGCCAGCAGAGAAGGAAGTTGGAATGAGCAGTTCTTC
CASREGSWNEQFF
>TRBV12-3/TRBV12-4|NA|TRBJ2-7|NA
TGTGCCAGCGCTGGCAGGGTGGCGCCTGGCGGATACTACGAGCAGTACTTC
CASAGRVAPGGYYEQYF
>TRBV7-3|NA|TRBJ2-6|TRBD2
TGTGCCAGCAGCCGTCGGACTAGCGGGATATCCTCTGGGGCCAACGTCCTGACTTTC
CASSRRTSGISSGANVLTF
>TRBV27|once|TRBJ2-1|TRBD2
TGTGCCAGCAGTTTTCTTACTAGCGGGGGGTACCAATCCAATGAGCAGTTCTTC
CASSFLTSGGYQSNEQFF
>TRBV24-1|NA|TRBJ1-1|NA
TGTGCCACCAGTAGAGAGTACGGAGAAGCTTTCTTT
CATSREYGEAFF
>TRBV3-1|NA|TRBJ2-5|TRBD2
TGTGCCAGCGGGACTAGCTGCGAGACCCAGTACTTC
CASGTSCETQYF
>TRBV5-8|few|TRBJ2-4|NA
TGTGCCAGCAGTCGGACTGGGCTCGTTGAAGCCAAAAACATTCAGTACTTC
CASSRTGLVEAKNIQYF
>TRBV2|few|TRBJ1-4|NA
TGTGCCAGCAGTGAGAGTCCGAGGGCCCTCAATGAAAAACTGTTTTTT
CASSESPRALNEKLFF
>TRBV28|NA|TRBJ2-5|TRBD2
TGTGCCAGCAGTTTCCCGATTATACTAGCGGGGGGGAAAGAGACCCAGTACTTC
CASSFPIILAGGKETQYF
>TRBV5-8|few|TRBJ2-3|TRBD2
TGTGCCAGCAGCCCAGCCTGGACTAGCAGAGGGGATACGCAGTATTTT
CASSPAWTSRGDTQYF
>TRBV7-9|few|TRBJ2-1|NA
TGTGCCAGCAGCTTAAGTCTCCGAGAGGATGAGCAGTTCTTC
CASSLSLREDEQFF
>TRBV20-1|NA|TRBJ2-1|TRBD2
TGCAGTGCTATCACTAGCGGGGGGGCGTTCTACAATGAGCAGTTCTTC
CSAITSGGAFYNEQFF
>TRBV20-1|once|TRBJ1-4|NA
TGCAGAGCTAGAAAGGGTGAAAAACTGTTTTTT
CRARKGEKLFF
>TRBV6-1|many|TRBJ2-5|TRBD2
TGTGCCAGCGGGCTAGCGGGAAACCAAGAGACCCAGTACTTC
CASGLAGNQETQYF
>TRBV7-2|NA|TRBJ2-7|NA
TGTGCCACCTCGACGACTCCGGGCTACGAGCAGTACTTC
CATSTTPGYEQYF
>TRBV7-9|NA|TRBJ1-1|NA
TGTGCCAGCAGCTTAGCCGAATTGACAGGCGGTGTAGGAGCTTTCTTT
CASSLAELTGGVGAFF
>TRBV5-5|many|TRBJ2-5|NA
TGTGCCAGCAGCTTGGCCCATGGGGACCCCAAAGGAGAGACCCAGTACTTC
CASSLAHGDPKGETQYF
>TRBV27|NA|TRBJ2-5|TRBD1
TGTGCCAGCAGTCGGCGGGACAGGGGCCGCCAAGAGACCCAGTACTTC
CASSRRDRGRQETQYF
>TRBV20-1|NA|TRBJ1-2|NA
TGCAGTGCTAGAGGGTGGACTCTAAACTATGGCTACACCTTC
CSARGWTLNYGYTF
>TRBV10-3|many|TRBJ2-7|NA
TGTGCCATCAGCCCCGGGCAGGGGCCCTACGAGCAGTACTTC
CAISPGQGPYEQYF
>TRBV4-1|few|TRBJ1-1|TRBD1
TGCGCCAGCAGCCGAGACGATCTCAGGGGGCTGAACACTGAAGCTTTCTTT
CASSRDDLRGLNTEAFF
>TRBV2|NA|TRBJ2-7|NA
TGTGCCAGCAGTGCGGGTACTACCGGCCACGAGCAGTACTTC
CASSAGTTGHEQYF
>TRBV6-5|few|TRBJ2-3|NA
TGTGCCAGCAGTTACGGTCGTCGGCGGGGTCACACAGATACGCAGTATTTT
CASSYGRRRGHTDTQYF
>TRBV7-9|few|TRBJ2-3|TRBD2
TGTGCCAGCAGCCCCCCGCGGGGGTACACAGATACGCAGTATTTT
CASSPPRGYTDTQYF
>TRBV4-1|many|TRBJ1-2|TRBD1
TGCGCCAGCAGCGGGGACAGGGCGGGAGGCGGGAACTATGGCTACACCTTC
CASSGDRAGGGNYGYTF
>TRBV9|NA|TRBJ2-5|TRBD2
TGTGCCAGCAGCGCATCAGGGTCGCGGGAGCAGTACTTC
CASSASGSREQYF
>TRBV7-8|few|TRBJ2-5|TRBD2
TGTGCCAGCGCCATACGGAGCGGGGGAACCCAAGAGACCCAGTACTTC
CASAIRSGGTQETQYF
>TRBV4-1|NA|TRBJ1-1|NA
TGCGCCAGCAGCCAAGACGGACCAAGGACTGAAGCTTTCTTT
CASSQDGPRTEAFF
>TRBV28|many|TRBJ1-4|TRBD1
TGTGCCAGCAGACTGGGACAGGGGGTATCTAATGAAAAACTGTTTTTT
CASRLGQGVSNEKLFF
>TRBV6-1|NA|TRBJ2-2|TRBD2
TGTGCCAGCAGTGAAGCGCTGCGACTAGCTACCGGGGAGCTGTTTTTT
CASSEALRLATGELFF
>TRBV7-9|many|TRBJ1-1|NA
TGTGCCAGCAGCCCCATGGGGTGGAGCACTGAAGCTTTCTTT
CASSPMGWSTEAFF
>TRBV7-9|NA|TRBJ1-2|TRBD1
TGTGCCAGCAGCTTGGTGGACAGGGTTGGCTACACCTTC
CASSLVDRVGYTF